This note documents a single TCR beta chain sequence. Profiling relied on immunoSEQ multiplex PCR, and the TCRdb table lists in-frame clones only, not all of them. The profile shows under 150,000 clones, 85% to 90% of them singletons. This entry belongs to a study of T cell responses to AZD1222 COVID-19 vaccine. The V and J ends lost 5 bases and 2 bases, in that order; junction bases with no gene match: 10. The germline gives CDR1 SGHDT, CDR2 YYEEEE. The CDR3 runs 18 residues. The TCR sequence derives from an adult who received the AZD1222 COVID-19 vaccine. Sequences were derived from peripheral blood, sampled 28 days after the second AZD1222 dose. The V gene is TRBV5-6, the J gene TRBJ2-6, with 10 bases aligning to TRBD1. In nucleotides, the CDR3 is TGTGCCAGCAGGGAGGGGACAGGGGAATTAGCTGGGGCCAACGTCCTGACTTTC. This sequence encodes CASREGTGELAGANVLTF.